This paragraph reports one TCR beta chain. TCRdb keeps only in-frame clones here, not all; method: immunoSEQ multiplex PCR. The data hold a few hundred thousand clones, with about 92% observed a single time. This sample was taken from a study of blood T cell repertoires in COVID-19. The CDR3 has 12 residues. Germline assignment: CDR1 GTSNPN and CDR2 SVGIG (reference sequence). V lost 2 bases, J lost 5 bases, and 10 bases lay in between. The rearrangement uses TRBV30 and TRBJ2-7; TRBD1 might be the D (5 bases). The clonotype comes from a man between 18 and 35 years old who had recovered from COVID-19. What was sequenced was PBMCs or T cells enriched from blood (not recorded which). For the CDR3, the DNA is TGTGCCTGGAGTCCCAGGGTCAACGAGCAGTACTTC. It yields the protein CAWSPRVNEQYF. The variable domain in full, completed from reference TRBV30 and TRBJ2-7, reads SQTIHQWPATLVQPVGSPLSLECTVEGTSNPNLYWYRQAAGRGLQLLFYSVGIGQISSEVPQNLSASRPQDRQFILSSKKLLLSDSGFYLCAWSPRVNEQYFGPGTRLTVT.